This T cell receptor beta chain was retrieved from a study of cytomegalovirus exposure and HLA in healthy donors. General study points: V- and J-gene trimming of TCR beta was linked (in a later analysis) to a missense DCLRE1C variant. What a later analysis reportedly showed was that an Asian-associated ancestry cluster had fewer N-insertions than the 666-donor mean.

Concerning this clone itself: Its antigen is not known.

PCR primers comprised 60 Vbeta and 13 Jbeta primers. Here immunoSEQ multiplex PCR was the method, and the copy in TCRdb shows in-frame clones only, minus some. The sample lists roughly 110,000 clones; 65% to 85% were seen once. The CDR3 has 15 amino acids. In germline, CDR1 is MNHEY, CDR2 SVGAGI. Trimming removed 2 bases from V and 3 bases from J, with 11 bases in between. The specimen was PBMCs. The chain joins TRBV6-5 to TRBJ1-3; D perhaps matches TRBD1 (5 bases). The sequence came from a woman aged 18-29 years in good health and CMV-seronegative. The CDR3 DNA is TGTGCCAGCAGTTACACCGGGGGTTTTGGAAACACCATATATTTT. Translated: CASSYTGGFGNTIYF.